This T cell receptor (beta chain) was obtained from a study of CD8+CD57+ T cells in acquired aplastic anemia. Sequencing involved patients with CD8+CD57+ cell expansion previously shown by flow cytometry. The use of genomic DNA as template underpinned the TCR beta VDJ and CDR3 profiling. TCRdb called the reads again in MiXCR, with one record for every CDR3 protein. The sample carries under 200,000 distinct CDR3 sequences, 40% to 60% recorded once. Germline CDR1 MNHNS, CDR2 SASEGT. Deletions cut 6 bases from V and 1 base from J, with 4 bases between. The CDR3 has 11 residues. At least ten counts were recorded for this clonotype.

The source material was sorted CD4+, CD8+, or CD8+CD57+ T cells (not recorded which) from PBMCs. This rearrangement joins TRBV6-1 to TRBJ2-7; D ambiguous. The receptor comes from a human donor with aplastic anemia. In DNA form, the CDR3 reads TGTGCCAGCAGCGGTTCCTACGAGCAGTACTTC. The encoded protein is CASSGSYEQYF.